Given below is one T cell receptor beta chain in context. In this CDR3 the conserved last residue, phenylalanine or tryptophan, is missing, so a read error is likely. The CDR3 runs 15 residues. CDR1 is SGHAT, CDR2 FQDESV, per germline (reference sequence). The V gene end was trimmed by 4 bases and the J gene end by 3 bases; junction bases not matched to a gene: 5. The sample comes from a study of tumor T cells in aggressive B-cell lymphoma. Method: immunoSEQ multiplex PCR; TCRdb's copy keeps in-frame clones and lacks some. The data contain 910 or so clones, about 80% of them singletons. The rearrangement uses TRBV11-1 and TRBJ2-7, with 11 bases that match TRBD1. The sample was tumor tissue. This receptor was obtained from an adult with diffuse large B cell lymphoma. The CDR3 coding sequence is TGTGCCAGCAGCTCCCCGGGACAGGGGGACTACGAGCAGTACCTC. Protein product: CASSSPGQGDYEQYL.